This T cell receptor (beta chain) came from a study of shared clonotypes between healthy human individuals. Assay: immunoSEQ multiplex PCR; the TCRdb copy retains only in-frame clones and omits some. The table records fewer than 1.8 million clones, around 98.5% of them present only once. The germline V gene encodes CDR1 GTSNPN and CDR2 SVGIG (reference sequence). With 0 bases removed from V and 8 bases from J, the gap between germline ends came to 13 bases. The CDR3 length is 13 residues. The rearrangement links TRBV30 to TRBJ1-1; D is uncertain. This clonotype was obtained from a man aged 25 to 40 in good health. Sequencing input: naive CD4+ T cells sorted from blood. Sample subset: CD45RA+ positively selected. This chain's CDR3 is CAWSVENSGEAFF. The CDR3 DNA reads as TGTGCCTGGAGTGTAGAAAATTCAGGCGAAGCTTTCTTT.